Presented here are 26 T cell receptor beta chains from one specimen sequenced in a study of blood T cell repertoires in COVID-19. Sequencing used immunoSEQ multiplex PCR; TCRdb keeps in-frame clones, though not all of them. The table records about 270,000 clones, roughly 90% of them present only once. Sequencing was done on a sample of PBMCs or T cells enriched from blood (not recorded which). The receptors derive from a woman aged 40 to 50 with acute COVID-19.

The J gene is TRBJ1-3, the V gene TRBV13; no firm D call. CDR1 is PRHDT and CDR2 is FYEKMQ in the germline V gene (reference sequence). The V end was cut by 1 base, the J end by 4 bases, with 8 bases between. This CDR3 has 14 amino acids. The CDR3 DNA reads as TGTGCCAGCAGCTTAGATCGCAGAGGAAACACCATATATTTT. Amino acid sequence: CASSLDRRGNTIYF.

Written as DNA, the CDR3 is TGTGCCAGCAGCGTAGCGGGAGTTGGGCTTGGGGAGCTGTTTTTT. It is translated as CASSVAGVGLGELFF. V is TRBV9 and J is TRBJ2-2, with a tentative D call TRBD2 (6 bases). The CDR3 has 15 residues. V was trimmed by 0 bases and J by 8 bases, leaving 14 bases between them. Germline V CDR1 and CDR2: SGDLS, YYNGEE.

The chain links TRBV5-5 to TRBJ2-7, with D perhaps matching TRBD2 (5 bases). Germline CDR1 SGHKS, CDR2 YYEKEE (reference sequence). The CDR3 covers 15 residues. V gave up 5 bases and J gave up 5 bases, with 20 bases separating them. In DNA form, the CDR3 reads TGTGCCAGCAGGCCCACTTTAGGGTTCGGGAACGAGCAGTACTTC. The encoded protein is CASRPTLGFGNEQYF.

The rearrangement links TRBV10-3 to TRBJ2-4, with 9 bases aligning to TRBD1. This CDR3 has 15 residues. Germline V gene lookup returns CDR1 ENHRY and CDR2 SYGVKD. The V segment lost 6 bases and the J segment 5 bases; nucleotides outside the gene matches: 8. Here the CDR3 DNA reads TGTGCCATCAGCCCGGACAGGGGAAGGGAAAACATTCAGTACTTC. Amino acid sequence: CAISPDRGRENIQYF.

The chain joins TRBV25-1 to TRBJ2-1; D might be TRBD2 (5 bases). Germline assignment: CDR1 MGHDK and CDR2 SYGVNS. Trimming left V 3 bases short and J 1 base short, with 13 bases between. The CDR3 is 16 residues long. For the CDR3, the DNA is TGTGCCAGCAGTGAGGGTGTTTGGAGGTCCTACAATGAGCAGTTCTTC. Residues: CASSEGVWRSYNEQFF.

This clone was recorded a few times. The rearrangement joins TRBV7-2 to TRBJ1-1; TRBD1 might be the D (5 bases). Germline V gene lookup returns CDR1 SGHTA and CDR2 FQGNSA. The germline V and J ends were trimmed by 2 bases and 6 bases, with 10 bases remaining between them. The CDR3 sequence is 13 residues long. The CDR3 sequence: CASSLREGPEAFF. Here the CDR3 DNA reads TGTGCCAGCAGCTTACGGGAGGGGCCTGAAGCTTTCTTT.

This chain joins TRBV7-9 and TRBJ2-7, with TRBD1 matching over 7 bases. Germline V lookup: CDR1 SEHNR, CDR2 FQNEAQ (reference sequence). The CDR3 is 17 residues long. V dropped 0 bases and J dropped 6; count of bases not matched to a gene: 14. The CDR3 reads CASSLAYITGVPSEQYF. In DNA, the CDR3 is TGTGCCAGCAGCTTAGCTTACATTACAGGGGTACCCTCCGAGCAGTACTTC.

The rearrangement uses TRBV9 and TRBJ2-1, with D possibly being TRBD1 (6 bases). The CDR3 is made up of 16 amino acids. From germline, CDR1 is SGDLS and CDR2 YYNGEE. With 4 bases removed from V and 2 bases from J, the gap between germline ends came to 16 bases. The CDR3 region is CASSSGAVPAYNEQFF. In DNA form, the CDR3 reads TGTGCCAGCAGCTCAGGGGCGGTACCGGCCTACAATGAGCAGTTCTTC. The full variable domain, rest sourced from reference TRBV9 and TRBJ2-1, is DSGVTQTPKHLITATGQRVTLRCSPRSGDLSVYWYQQSLDQGLQFLIQYYNGEERAKGNILERFSAQQFPDLHSELNLSSLELGDSALYFCASSSGAVPAYNEQFFGPGTRLTVL.

As DNA, the CDR3 is TGTGCCAGCAGCCTAGGGGCGGTGGGTACCGGGGAGCTGTTTTTT. Translated: CASSLGAVGTGELFF. The rearrangement joins TRBV5-6 to TRBJ2-2, with D tentatively TRBD1 (5 bases). This CDR3 has 15 residues. Trimming removed 4 bases from V and 5 bases from J, with 15 bases in between. The germline V gene encodes CDR1 SGHDT and CDR2 YYEEEE.

The chain uses TRBV2 and TRBJ1-1, with no clear D. Germline CDR1 reads SNHLY; CDR2 reads FYNNEI. The CDR3 sequence is 14 residues long. The germline V and J ends were trimmed by 5 bases and 3 bases, with 13 bases remaining between them. DNA for the CDR3: TGTGCCAGCAGTCCCAGACTGGGAGACACTGAAGCTTTCTTT. Amino acid sequence: CASSPRLGDTEAFF.

A single count supports this clone. This sequence joins TRBV7-9 and TRBJ1-2, with D perhaps TRBD1 (5 bases). The CDR3 totals 16 residues. The germline V gene has CDR1 SEHNR and CDR2 FQNEAQ (reference sequence). The V gene lost 2 bases and the J gene lost 3 bases, with 16 bases spanning the gap. The CDR3 sequence is CASSLSGQGIYYGYTF. In nucleotides, the CDR3 is TGTGCCAGCAGCTTATCTGGGCAGGGCATTTACTATGGCTACACCTTC.

The chain is built from TRBV6-5 and TRBJ2-7; the D gene is possibly TRBD1 (6 bases). Germline CDR1 is MNHEY and CDR2 is SVGAGI. The CDR3 length is 13 residues. The ends were cut back, 5 bases at V and 2 bases at J, with 10 bases in the middle. Here the CDR3 DNA reads TGTGCCAGCAGTCGGGACACGACCTACGAGCAGTACTTC. Encoded protein: CASSRDTTYEQYF.

This chain connects TRBV18 to TRBJ2-7; D remains unclear. The CDR3 sequence is 13 residues long. Germline loops: CDR1 KGHSH, CDR2 LQKENI. Trimming took off 1 base at V and 2 bases at J, with 6 bases between the two ends. DNA for the CDR3: TGTGCCAGCTCACCACGTCGGGCCTACGAGCAGTACTTC. Residues: CASSPRRAYEQYF.

The gene calls are TRBV6-5 and TRBJ2-7; 8 bases match TRBD2. CDR1 MNHEY and CDR2 SVGAGI come from the germline V gene. V gave up 6 bases and J gave up 4 bases; unmatched junction bases: 8. CDR3 size: 14 residues. Written as DNA, the CDR3 is TGTGCCAGCAGCCCAACGGGGGGGCCTTACGAGCAGTACTTC. Protein: CASSPTGGPYEQYF.

The CDR3 coding sequence is TGTGCCACCAGCAGAGATAGGGCAGGACACACAGATACGCAGTATTTT. It translates to CATSRDRAGHTDTQYF. The chain employs TRBV15 and TRBJ2-3, with D perhaps TRBD1 (5 bases). Germline CDR1 reads LNHNV; CDR2 reads YYDKDF (reference sequence). The CDR3 spans 16 residues. With 0 bases removed from V and 2 bases from J, the gap between germline ends came to 12 bases.

This chain joins TRBV28 and TRBJ2-2, with 10 bases fitting TRBD2. Germline CDR1 is MDHEN and CDR2 is SYDVKM. V was clipped by 4 bases and J by 7 bases; unmatched bases: 9. CDR3 size: 16 residues. DNA of the CDR3: TGTGCCAGCAGTTCCTTAGCGGGAGGACCGGTCGGGGAGCTGTTTTTT. It is translated as CASSSLAGGPVGELFF.

The chain links TRBV5-5 to TRBJ2-2, with TRBD1 as a possible D gene (6 bases). The CDR3 covers 17 residues. V gave up 4 bases and J gave up 4 bases, with 20 bases separating them. Germline V gene sequence: CDR1 SGHKS, CDR2 YYEKEE (reference sequence). The CDR3 nucleotides are TGTGCCAGCAGCGCAGTTAAAGGGGGAGTCGGCACCGGGGAGCTGTTTTTT. Amino acid sequence: CASSAVKGGVGTGELFF.

The V and J genes are TRBV18 and TRBJ2-1, with TRBD2 matching 12 bases. Germline trimming cut 3 bases from V and 4 bases from J; bases unmatched to any gene: 1. The CDR3 has 15 residues. The germline V gene encodes CDR1 KGHSH and CDR2 LQKENI. This chain's CDR3 is CASSPGLAGYNEQFF. CDR3 nucleotide sequence: TGTGCCAGCTCACCCGGACTAGCGGGATACAATGAGCAGTTCTTC. The variable domain in full, completed from reference TRBV18 and TRBJ2-1, reads NAGVMQNPRHLVRRRGQEARLRCSPMKGHSHVYWYRQLPEEGLKFMVYLQKENIIDESGMPKERFSAEFPKEGPSILRIQQVVRGDSAAYFCASSPGLAGYNEQFFGPGTRLTVL.

The chain employs TRBV11-3 and TRBJ2-1, with 7 bases that match TRBD2. V shed 4 bases and J 10 bases; nucleotides not matched to a gene: 7. The germline CDR1 and CDR2 sequences are SGHNT and YENEEA. This CDR3 has 13 residues. The CDR3 is CASSSPGLREQFF. The CDR3 region has the DNA TGTGCCAGCAGCTCCCCGGGACTACGGGAGCAGTTCTTC.

J is TRBJ2-3 and V is TRBV18; possible D gene TRBD1, 5 bases. Trimming stripped 3 bases from V and 3 bases from J, with 10 bases between. The CDR3 totals 14 residues. CDR1 is KGHSH and CDR2 is LQKENI in the germline V gene. The CDR3 nucleotides read TGTGCCAGCTCACCTGAACGACAGACAGATACGCAGTATTTT. Its translation is CASSPERQTDTQYF.

The chain uses TRBV9 and TRBJ1-4; no clear D. Trimming pared 7 bases from V and 4 bases from J, leaving 14 bases between. Looked up from germline, CDR1 is SGDLS and CDR2 is YYNGEE. The CDR3 contains 14 residues. DNA for the CDR3: TGTGCCAGCTCTCGAGAACCTATTAATGAAAAACTGTTTTTT. This gives the protein CASSREPINEKLFF.

The V gene is TRBV18, the J gene TRBJ2-1; possible D gene TRBD1, 5 bases. Germline CDR1 is KGHSH and CDR2 is LQKENI. Between the trimmed V and J ends, which lost 2 bases and 8 bases, there was a span of 16 bases. The CDR3 has 15 amino acids. Here the CDR3 reads CASSPTATPRDEQFF. The DNA for the CDR3 is TGTGCCAGCTCACCAACGGCAACACCCAGGGATGAGCAGTTCTTC.

The genes are TRBV4-3 and TRBJ2-2; unclear D gene. With 4 bases removed from V and 7 bases from J, the gap between germline ends came to 16 bases. Germline V gene lookup returns CDR1 LGHNA and CDR2 YSLEER. This CDR3 comprises 15 residues. The CDR3 DNA reads as TGCGCCAGCAGCCTCGACGCCCTAGTAAGCGGGGAGCTGTTTTTT. Translation gives CASSLDALVSGELFF.

V is TRBV19 and J is TRBJ1-2, with unresolved D. V lost 2 bases and J lost 0, with 7 bases in between. The CDR3 runs 14 residues. The germline V gene has CDR1 LNHDA and CDR2 SQIVND (reference sequence). As DNA, the CDR3 is TGTGCCAGTAGTATAACGGGAGCTAACTATGGCTACACCTTC. Amino acids: CASSITGANYGYTF.

This clone was seen a few times. The chain is built from TRBV7-8 and TRBJ1-2, with no clear D. The CDR3 sequence is 14 residues long. Per germline, CDR1 SGHVS and CDR2 FQNEAQ. Trimming cost V 5 bases and J 3 bases, with 13 bases left between them. CDR3 nucleotides: TGTGCCAGCAGCCCGAAGAGTCGGGACTATGGCTACACCTTC. Protein: CASSPKSRDYGYTF.

The rearrangement links TRBV5-4 to TRBJ2-5; D gene ambiguous. The V end lost 2 bases, the J end lost 1 base, and 3 bases lay between the germline ends. Germline lookup yields CDR1 SGHNT and CDR2 YYREEE (reference sequence). The CDR3 sequence is 12 residues long. The CDR3 loop reads CASSFGQETQYF. CDR3 in DNA: TGTGCCAGCAGCTTCGGCCAAGAGACCCAGTACTTC.